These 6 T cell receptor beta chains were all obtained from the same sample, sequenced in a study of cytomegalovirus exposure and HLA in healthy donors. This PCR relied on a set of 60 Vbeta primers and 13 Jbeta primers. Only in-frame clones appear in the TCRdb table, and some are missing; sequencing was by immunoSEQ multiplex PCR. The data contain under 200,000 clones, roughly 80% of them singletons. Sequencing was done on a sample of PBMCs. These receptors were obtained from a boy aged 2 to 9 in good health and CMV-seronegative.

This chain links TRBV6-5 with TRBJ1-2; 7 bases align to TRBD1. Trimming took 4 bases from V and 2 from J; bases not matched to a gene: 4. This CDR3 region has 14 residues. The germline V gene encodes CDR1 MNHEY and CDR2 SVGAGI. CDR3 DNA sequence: TGTGCCAGCAGTTCGGGACAGCTAAACTATGGCTACACCTTC. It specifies CASSSGQLNYGYTF.

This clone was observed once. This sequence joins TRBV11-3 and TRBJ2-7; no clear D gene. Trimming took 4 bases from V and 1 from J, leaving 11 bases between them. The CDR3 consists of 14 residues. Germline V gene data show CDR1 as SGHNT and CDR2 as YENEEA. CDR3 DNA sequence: TGTGCCAGCAGCTCCGACTCCCATTCCTACGAGCAGTACTTC. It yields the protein CASSSDSHSYEQYF. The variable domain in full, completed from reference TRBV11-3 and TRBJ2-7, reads EAGVVQSPRYKIIEKKQPVAFWCNPISGHNTLYWYLQNLGQGPELLIRYENEEAVDDSQLPKDRFSAERLKGVDSTLKIQPAELGDSAVYLCASSSDSHSYEQYFGPGTRLTVT.

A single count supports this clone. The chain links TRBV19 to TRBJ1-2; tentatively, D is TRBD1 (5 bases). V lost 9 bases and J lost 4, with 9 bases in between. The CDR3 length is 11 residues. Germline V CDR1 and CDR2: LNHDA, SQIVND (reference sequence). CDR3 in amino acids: CASRASYGYTF. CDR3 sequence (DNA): TGTGCCAGCAGGGCTAGCTATGGCTACACCTTC.

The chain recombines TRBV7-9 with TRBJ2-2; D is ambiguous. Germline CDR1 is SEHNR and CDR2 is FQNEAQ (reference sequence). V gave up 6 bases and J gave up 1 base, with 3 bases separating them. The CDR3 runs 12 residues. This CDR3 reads CASSKNTGELFF. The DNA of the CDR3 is TGTGCCAGCAGTAAGAACACCGGGGAGCTGTTTTTT.

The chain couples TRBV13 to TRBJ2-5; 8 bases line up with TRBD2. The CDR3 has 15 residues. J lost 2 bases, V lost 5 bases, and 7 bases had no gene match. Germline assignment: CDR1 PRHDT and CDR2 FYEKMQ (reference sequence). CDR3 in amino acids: CASSHRAGAQETQYF. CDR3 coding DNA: TGTGCCAGCAGCCACAGAGCGGGAGCGCAAGAGACCCAGTACTTC.

CDR3: CASTRGQVNTQYF. The CDR3 DNA reads as TGTGCCAGCACGAGGGGACAGGTGAATACGCAGTATTTT. V and J are TRBV2 and TRBJ2-3; TRBD1 agrees at 8 bases. This CDR3 region has 13 residues. The germline V gene has CDR1 SNHLY and CDR2 FYNNEI. After removal of 7 bases from V and 7 bases from J, the junction contained 7 bases not matched to a gene.